The 28 T cell receptor beta chains in this list originate from one sample, sequenced in a study of T cells in Graves' hyperthyroidism and ophthalmopathy. Authors of the study amplified TCR beta CDR3 regions from RNA transcripts. The study used the HTBI primer set for a first-round RT-PCR of the TCR CDR3. Each CDR3 protein is one row after TCRdb ran MiXCR on the multiplex PCR reads. The repertoire consists of 800,000 or so distinct CDR3 sequences, with roughly 40% occurring once and the leading ten covering 7% to 10%. Material: blood. These receptors all stem from a man between 18 and 35 years old with Graves' hyperthyroidism.

This clonotype appeared many times. The V gene is TRBV6-5, the J gene TRBJ2-2, with D uncertain. In germline, CDR1 is MNHEY, CDR2 SVGAGI. Trimming shortened V by 2 bases and J by 4 bases, and 2 bases separated the two germline ends. This CDR3 spans 12 amino acids. CDR3: CASSYTTGELFF. The CDR3 DNA reads TGTGCCAGCAGTTACACCACCGGGGAGCTGTTTTTT.

This clonotype occurred many times. The chain is built from TRBV14 and TRBJ1-4, with no clear D. Per germline, CDR1 SGHDN and CDR2 FVKESK. This CDR3 contains 15 residues. V was pared by 0 bases and J by 7 bases, with 12 bases between. The CDR3 sequence is CASSQDWSGSEKLFF. DNA of the CDR3: TGTGCCAGCAGCCAAGATTGGTCGGGGAGTGAAAAACTGTTTTTT.

The chain is built from TRBV5-1 and TRBJ1-5, with TRBD1 as a possible D gene (6 bases). V was cut by 4 bases and J by 2 bases, with 13 bases left in between. The CDR3 has 15 amino acids. Per the germline V gene, CDR1 is SGHRS and CDR2 is YFSETQ. Here the CDR3 DNA reads TGCGCCAGCAGCCCCGAGGGGGTGGGCAATCAGCCCCAGCATTTT. Translating gives CASSPEGVGNQPQHF.

This clonotype came up once. The chain recombines TRBV7-9 with TRBJ2-7; tentative D call: TRBD2 (5 bases). Germline-derived CDR1 and CDR2 are SEHNR and FQNEAQ (reference sequence). This CDR3 is built from 14 residues. V was pared by 2 bases and J by 5 bases, with 13 bases between. The CDR3 region has the DNA TGTGCCAGCAGCTTAACTGGGAGTAAGGACGAGCAGTACTTC. The encoded protein is CASSLTGSKDEQYF.

This clonotype turned up a few times. Here the CDR3 DNA reads TGTGCCAGCAGCGCCCCTGGGGAGGGGACCTACGAGCAGTACTTC. It codes for CASSAPGEGTYEQYF. This chain links TRBV5-4 with TRBJ2-7; 7 bases are shared with TRBD2. Trimming cost V 4 bases and J 2 bases; bases outside gene matches: 9. From germline, CDR1 is SGHNT and CDR2 YYREEE (reference sequence). The CDR3 is 15 residues long.

V gene TRBV2 combines with J gene TRBJ1-2, with D unresolved. The CDR3 runs 13 residues. Germline V gene lookup returns CDR1 SNHLY and CDR2 FYNNEI. V lost 7 bases, J lost 7 bases, and 16 bases lay in between. This chain's CDR3 is CASIWTGAGGYTF. CDR3 DNA sequence: TGTGCCAGCATCTGGACGGGAGCAGGTGGCTACACCTTC.

This clonotype has more than one count but fewer than ten. The chain has TRBV20-1 and TRBJ1-4; D may be TRBD1 (5 bases). The CDR3 is 13 residues long. CDR1 is DFQATT and CDR2 is SNEGSKA in the germline V gene (reference sequence). V was shortened by 5 bases and J by 2 bases, with 9 bases between the two germline ends. The CDR3 sequence is CSAGGTTNEKLFF. The CDR3 DNA sequence: TGCAGTGCTGGGGGGACGACTAATGAAAAACTGTTTTTT.

This clonotype occurred many times. The rearrangement joins TRBV2 to TRBJ1-5; D is perhaps TRBD1 (6 bases). Germline V CDR1 and CDR2: SNHLY, FYNNEI. The V and J ends lost 6 bases and 5 bases respectively, with 11 bases between them. The CDR3 has 13 amino acids. The CDR3 loop is CASSEQGYQPQHF. CDR3 sequence (DNA): TGTGCCAGCAGCGAACAGGGATATCAGCCCCAGCATTTT.

This clonotype was picked up a small number of times. This chain connects TRBV7-2 to TRBJ2-3; 7 positions match TRBD1. The germline CDR1 and CDR2 sequences are SGHTA and FQGNSA. CDR3 length equals 15 residues. Trimming removed 2 bases from V and 4 bases from J; junction bases left unmatched: 6. The CDR3 spells CASSLTGQGADTQYF. In DNA form, the CDR3 reads TGTGCCAGCAGCTTAACCGGGCAGGGGGCAGATACGCAGTATTTT.

The chain combines TRBV7-9 with TRBJ2-7, with 7 bases lining up with TRBD1. There are 17 residues in the CDR3. Unmatched junction bases numbered 15, after V lost 2 bases and J lost 5 bases. Germline CDR1 and CDR2: SEHNR and FQNEAQ (reference sequence). CDR3 in amino acids: CASSLWSRQGRIHEQYF. As DNA, the CDR3 is TGTGCCAGCAGCTTATGGTCCCGACAGGGAAGGATCCACGAGCAGTACTTC.

This clonotype was detected ten times or more. This sequence joins TRBV2 and TRBJ1-1; D gene uncertain. Trimming shortened V by 6 bases and J by 4 bases, and 6 bases separated the two germline ends. Per the germline V gene, CDR1 is SNHLY and CDR2 is FYNNEI. The CDR3 covers 11 residues. The CDR3 DNA sequence: TGTGCCAGCAGGGGAGCCACTGAAGCTTTCTTT. Its protein product is CASRGATEAFF.

The chain has TRBV25-1 and TRBJ1-1; D gene ambiguous. This CDR3 spans 13 amino acids. Germline loops: CDR1 MGHDK, CDR2 SYGVNS. Trimming took 7 bases from V and 0 from J, leaving 9 bases between them. The CDR3 DNA is TGTGCCAGCACCCCGACTGTGAACACTGAAGCTTTCTTT. It is translated as CASTPTVNTEAFF. The complete variable domain, with remaining parts taken from reference TRBV25-1 and TRBJ1-1, reads EADIYQTPRYLVIGTGKKITLECSQTMGHDKMYWYQQDPGMELHLIHYSYGVNSTEKGDLSSESTVSRIRTEHFPLTLESARPSHTSQYLCASTPTVNTEAFFGQGTRLTVV.

This clonotype occurred many times. The J gene is TRBJ2-7, the V gene TRBV29-1, with D perhaps being TRBD1 or TRBD2 (5 bases each). V lost 4 bases and J lost 0, with 10 bases in between. The CDR3 loop spans 13 amino acids. Per germline, CDR1 SQVTM and CDR2 ANQGSEA. The CDR3 DNA reads TGCAGCGTTGTTGAGGGGCTCTCCTACGAGCAGTACTTC. Translating it yields CSVVEGLSYEQYF.

The genes are TRBV29-1 and TRBJ1-2; 8 nucleotides line up with TRBD1. CDR1 is SQVTM, CDR2 ANQGSEA, per germline. The CDR3 has 13 residues. The V gene end was trimmed by 5 bases and the J gene end by 8 bases; junction bases not matched to a gene: 10. CDR3 loop: CSVTDRGLSGYTF. The CDR3, as DNA: TGCAGCGTTACTGACAGGGGACTATCCGGCTACACCTTC.

Many counts were recorded for this clonotype. This chain uses TRBV6-5 with TRBJ1-5; tentative D call: TRBD1 (6 bases). The CDR3 is 15 amino acids. The germline V gene has CDR1 MNHEY and CDR2 SVGAGI. Deletions cut 0 bases from V and 4 bases from J, with 10 bases between. Written as DNA, the CDR3 is TGTGCCAGCAGTTACTCGGGGGCTAGTAATCAGCCCCAGCATTTT. Encoded protein: CASSYSGASNQPQHF.

The chain has TRBV2 and TRBJ1-6, with 7 bases lining up with TRBD1. CDR3 length: 15 residues. Losses at the gene ends were 2 bases for V and 4 bases for J; bases not matched to a gene: 2. CDR1 is SNHLY and CDR2 is FYNNEI in the germline V gene. The CDR3 DNA is TGTGCCAGCAGTGAACTGGGACAGTATAATTCACCCCTCCACTTT. Its protein product is CASSELGQYNSPLHF.

This clonotype was seen just once. This sequence joins TRBV7-2 and TRBJ1-5, with D tentatively TRBD1 (5 bases). The germline CDR1 and CDR2 sequences are SGHTA and FQGNSA. The CDR3 is 17 residues long. V lost 0 bases and J 0 bases, leaving 12 bases between the germline ends. For the CDR3, the DNA is TGTGCCAGCAGCTTAGCGGCGGGGACGAATAGCAATCAGCCCCAGCATTTT. Translating it yields CASSLAAGTNSNQPQHF. Variable domain in full (rest from reference TRBV7-2 and TRBJ1-5): GAGVSQSPSNKVTEKGKDVELRCDPISGHTALYWYRQSLGQGLEFLIYFQGNSAPDKSGLPSDRFSAERTGGSVSTLTIQRTQQEDSAVYLCASSLAAGTNSNQPQHFGDGTRLSIL.

Many counts were recorded for this clonotype. J is TRBJ1-2 and V is TRBV20-1, with a weak D call TRBD1 (5 bases). The CDR3 length is 12 residues. The germline gives CDR1 DFQATT, CDR2 SNEGSKA (reference sequence). V shed 3 bases and J shed 0 bases, with 5 bases lying between them. The CDR3 DNA is TGCAGTGCTAGGACAGCTAACTATGGCTACACCTTC. Its protein is CSARTANYGYTF.

The chain uses TRBV2 and TRBJ2-7; D gene ambiguous. CDR3 size: 15 residues. Trimming pared 5 bases from V and 4 bases from J, leaving 18 bases between. From germline, CDR1 is SNHLY and CDR2 FYNNEI. This chain's CDR3 is CASSTGRSEPYEQYF. For the CDR3, the DNA is TGTGCCAGCAGTACTGGACGAAGCGAACCTTACGAGCAGTACTTC.

The V call is TRBV19, the J call TRBJ2-5, with TRBD1 matching 7 bases. J was trimmed by 2 bases and V by 7 bases; bases with no gene match: 4. The CDR3 spans 13 residues. Germline-derived CDR1 and CDR2 are LNHDA and SQIVND (reference sequence). CDR3 sequence reads: CASTPDRQETQYF. The CDR3 DNA sequence: TGTGCCAGTACCCCGGACAGGCAAGAGACCCAGTACTTC.

This clonotype was recorded a few times. V is TRBV7-8 and J is TRBJ1-5, with D hard to call. Trimming pared 4 bases from V and 5 bases from J, leaving 30 bases between. Germline assignment: CDR1 SGHVS and CDR2 FQNEAQ. This CDR3 spans 20 amino acids. This CDR3 reads CASSSARAGANGYEDQPQHF. In DNA form, the CDR3 reads TGTGCCAGCAGCTCTGCACGGGCAGGCGCGAATGGATATGAAGATCAGCCCCAGCATTTT.

The gene calls are TRBV2 and TRBJ1-5; a possible D gene is TRBD1 (5 bases). The ends were cut back, 4 bases at V and 11 bases at J, with 21 bases in the middle. Germline V gives CDR1 SNHLY, CDR2 FYNNEI. The CDR3 sequence is 15 residues long. CDR3 residues: CASSVASGGGETQHF. The DNA for the CDR3 is TGTGCCAGCAGTGTGGCTAGCGGGGGAGGAGAGACCCAGCATTTT. Filled out from reference TRBV2 and TRBJ1-5, the complete variable domain reads EPEVTQTPSHQVTQMGQEVILRCVPISNHLYFYWYRQILGQKVEFLVSFYNNEISEKSEIFDDQFSVERPDGSNFTLKIRSTKLEDSAMYFCASSVASGGGETQHFGDGTRLSIL.

V is TRBV7-9 and J is TRBJ2-7, with 8 bases identical to TRBD1. V trimming: 5 bases; J trimming: 5 bases; junction bases outside the gene matches: 8. Germline CDR1 reads SEHNR; CDR2 reads FQNEAQ (reference sequence). This CDR3 region has 14 residues. The CDR3 is CASSQTGDPNEQYF. Written as DNA, the CDR3 is TGTGCCAGCAGCCAGACAGGGGATCCGAACGAGCAGTACTTC.

J is TRBJ1-5 and V is TRBV15; D is possibly TRBD1 (5 bases). The V end lost 3 bases, the J end lost 2 bases, and 8 bases lay between the germline ends. CDR1 LNHNV and CDR2 YYDKDF come from the germline V gene (reference sequence). There are 14 residues in the CDR3. CDR3 region: CATSSLGGNQPQHF. The CDR3 nucleotides read TGTGCCACCAGCAGCTTAGGGGGCAATCAGCCCCAGCATTTT. Together with reference TRBV15 and TRBJ1-5, the CDR3 gives the full variable domain: DAMVIQNPRYQVTQFGKPVTLSCSQTLNHNVMYWYQQKSSQAPKLLFHYYDKDFNNEADTPDNFQSRRPNTSFCFLDIRSPGLGDTAMYLCATSSLGGNQPQHFGDGTRLSIL.

The chain joins TRBV4-3 to TRBJ1-1; possibly TRBD1 for D (6 bases). CDR3 size: 15 residues. Germline CDR1 is LGHNA and CDR2 is YSLEER. The V end was cut by 2 bases, the J end by 0 bases, with 10 bases between. CDR3: CASSQSRTVNTEAFF. The CDR3 DNA is TGCGCCAGCAGCCAATCCCGGACAGTGAACACTGAAGCTTTCTTT.

This clonotype has a count of ten or more. The chain has TRBV29-1 and TRBJ2-7; TRBD1 aligns across 8 bases. The CDR3 has 13 amino acids. Germline V gene lookup returns CDR1 SQVTM and CDR2 ANQGSEA. After removal of 2 bases from V and 4 bases from J, the junction contained 4 bases not matched to a gene. CDR3 residues: CSVELQGGYEQYF. CDR3 in DNA: TGCAGCGTTGAACTACAGGGGGGATACGAGCAGTACTTC.

As to this clonotype: The junction departs from germline at one end; a sequencing error may be responsible. The genes are TRBV29-1 and TRBJ2-7, with 7 bases that match TRBD1. From germline, CDR1 is SQVTM and CDR2 ANQGSEA. The CDR3 extends over 14 amino acids. The CDR3 reads CGVVRDRSSYEQYF. DNA of the CDR3: TGCGGCGTTGTCCGGGACAGAAGCTCCTACGAGCAGTACTTC.

Worth noting for this clonotype: It may be a read error: a sequence one base away is much more abundant. The V and J genes are TRBV19 and TRBJ1-1, with D uncertain. CDR1 LNHDA and CDR2 SQIVND come from the germline V gene (reference sequence). The CDR3 loop spans 12 amino acids. CDR3 protein: CVSSSDPWGAFF. The CDR3 bases are TGTGTCAGTAGTTCGGACCCCTGGGGAGCTTTCTTT.